Shown below are 17 T cell receptor beta chains from a single sample sequenced in a study of T cells after yellow fever vaccination. TCRdb processed the 5' RACE reads anew with MiXCR; each CDR3 protein has one entry. The sample includes 50,000 or so distinct CDR3 sequences, roughly 7.3% seen only once; the top ten take 28%. Material: CD8+ T cells sorted from PBMCs, obtained roughly 14 days after the first yellow fever vaccination. Every receptor here comes from a man younger than 35 who received the YFV17D yellow fever vaccine.

This clonotype was counted many times. The chain is built from TRBV5-1 and TRBJ2-5; D is unclear. CDR3 length: 15 amino acids. The V end lost 0 bases, the J end lost 5 bases, and 14 bases lay between the germline ends. Germline loops: CDR1 SGHRS, CDR2 YFSETQ. The CDR3 DNA reads TGCGCCAGCAGCTTGGCCGTATTAAGCGATGAGACCCAGTACTTC. It is translated as CASSLAVLSDETQYF.

This clonotype was recorded at least ten times. The gene calls are TRBV5-1 and TRBJ2-5, with D perhaps TRBD1 or TRBD2 (5 bases each). The germline V gene has CDR1 SGHRS and CDR2 YFSETQ. CDR3 length: 15 residues. V was pared by 4 bases and J by 4 bases, with 17 bases between. CDR3 sequence: CASSPRRMGTETQYF. CDR3 nucleotide sequence: TGCGCCAGCAGCCCCCGGCGGATGGGGACAGAGACCCAGTACTTC.

This clonotype was picked up many times. J is TRBJ1-2 and V is TRBV7-9; D possibly corresponds to TRBD1 (6 bases). Deletions cut 1 base from V and 7 bases from J, with 13 bases between. This CDR3 region has 14 residues. Germline V lookup: CDR1 SEHNR, CDR2 FQNEAQ (reference sequence). The CDR3: CASSLDRVRSGYTF. CDR3 DNA sequence: TGTGCCAGCAGCTTAGACAGGGTTCGGAGTGGCTACACCTTC.

This clonotype showed up many times. V is TRBV3-1 and J is TRBJ2-2; 11 positions agree with TRBD1. The CDR3 covers 16 residues. The junction had 3 bases not matched to a gene; V was cut back by 0 bases and J by 6 bases. Germline assignment: CDR1 LGHDT and CDR2 YNNKEL (reference sequence). The CDR3 protein is CASSQEGQGASGELFF. Here the CDR3 DNA reads TGTGCCAGCAGCCAAGAAGGACAGGGGGCGTCCGGGGAGCTGTTTTTT.

This clonotype was detected ten times or more. The chain joins TRBV7-2 to TRBJ1-1; D not resolved. CDR3 length: 11 amino acids. Germline CDR1 is SGHTA and CDR2 is FQGNSA. The V gene lost 2 bases and the J gene lost 4 bases, with 2 bases spanning the gap. The CDR3 DNA reads as TGTGCCAGCAGCTTACTCACTGAAGCTTTCTTT. It encodes CASSLLTEAFF.

This clonotype was detected only a few times. The chain recombines TRBV4-2 with TRBJ2-7, with TRBD1 matching over 7 bases. The CDR3 spans 14 residues. V was pared by 10 bases and J by 3 bases, with 12 bases of the junction left unmatched. Germline V gene lookup returns CDR1 LGHNA and CDR2 YNFKEQ. CDR3 sequence reads: CAMSPGPGGYEQYF. In DNA, the CDR3 is TGTGCCATGAGCCCCGGGCCAGGGGGCTACGAGCAGTACTTC.

This clonotype has ten or more counts. This chain joins TRBV24-1 and TRBJ2-3, with 9 bases lining up with TRBD1. The J segment lost 5 bases and the V segment lost 0 bases, leaving 8 bases of the junction unmatched. CDR3 length: 17 residues. CDR1 and CDR2 from the germline V gene are KGHDR and SFDVKD. CDR3 DNA: TGTGCCACCAGTGATTTGGGACAGGGGCGTATTAAAGATACGCAGTATTTT. Translated, it gives CATSDLGQGRIKDTQYF.

This clonotype was recorded many times. The chain has TRBV6-5 and TRBJ2-6; D is unresolved. There are 17 residues in the CDR3. V was trimmed by 0 bases and J by 0 bases, leaving 9 bases between them. Germline values: CDR1 MNHEY, CDR2 SVGAGI. CDR3 residues: CASSYSWGASGANVLTF. The CDR3, as DNA: TGTGCCAGCAGTTACTCATGGGGTGCCTCTGGGGCCAACGTCCTGACTTTC.

This clonotype was found many times. This sequence joins TRBV7-2 and TRBJ2-1; 13 nucleotides align to TRBD2. This CDR3 is 15 amino acids long. Losses at the gene ends were 3 bases for V and 8 bases for J; bases not matched to a gene: 4. From germline, CDR1 is SGHTA and CDR2 FQGNSA. The CDR3 loop is CASSLPGLAGYEQFF. CDR3 in DNA: TGTGCCAGCAGCTTGCCGGGACTAGCGGGGTATGAGCAGTTCTTC.

This clonotype was seen many times. The chain carries TRBV6-2 or TRBV6-3 and TRBJ1-1; the D is unclear. CDR1 MNHEY and CDR2 SVGEGT come from the germline V gene. Between the trimmed V and J ends, which lost 0 bases and 1 base, there was a span of 9 bases. There are 15 residues in the CDR3. CDR3 sequence (DNA): TGTGCCAGCAGTTACTCGCGAGGCTCGAACACTGAAGCTTTCTTT. Protein product: CASSYSRGSNTEAFF.

The chain combines TRBV5-1 with TRBJ2-6; possibly TRBD1 for D (5 bases). V lost 2 bases and J 0 bases, leaving 12 bases between the germline ends. The CDR3 covers 17 residues. Germline V lookup: CDR1 SGHRS, CDR2 YFSETQ. The CDR3 DNA sequence: TGCGCCAGCAGCTTTACATTCAGGGACTCTGGGGCCAACGTCCTGACTTTC. The encoded protein is CASSFTFRDSGANVLTF.

Many counts were recorded for this clonotype. The V and J genes are TRBV4-2 and TRBJ2-5, with TRBD2 matching over 8 bases. The CDR3 consists of 16 residues. Per the germline V gene, CDR1 is LGHNA and CDR2 is YNFKEQ. Trimming took 4 bases from V and 4 from J; bases not matched to a gene: 11. Here the CDR3 DNA reads TGTGCCAGCAGCCCTTCTCCCGGGACTAGTCTAGAGACCCAGTACTTC. The encoded protein is CASSPSPGTSLETQYF.

This clonotype appeared many times. The chain links TRBV6-4 to TRBJ2-2; 9 bases are a match to TRBD2. The ends lost 5 bases at V and 3 bases at J; junction bases unmatched: 19. Per the germline V gene, CDR1 is MRHNA and CDR2 is SNTAGT. The CDR3 consists of 20 residues. CDR3 in amino acids: CASSREGTSSLPGDTGELFF. The CDR3 DNA is TGTGCCAGCAGTCGGGAGGGGACTAGCTCTCTGCCTGGGGACACCGGGGAGCTGTTTTTT.

This clonotype was observed at least ten times. V gene TRBV12-3 or TRBV12-4 combines with J gene TRBJ2-1, with TRBD1 identical over 9 bases. V shed 6 bases and J 5 bases; nucleotides not matched to a gene: 8. The CDR3 sequence is 15 residues long. DNA for the CDR3: TGTGCCAGCAGCCCGAGAGGACAGGGGAACAATGAGCAGTTCTTC. Translating gives CASSPRGQGNNEQFF.

The table lists this clonotype with many counts. The chain joins TRBV12-3 or TRBV12-4 to TRBJ1-2; weak D call: TRBD1 (6 bases). V was shortened by 7 bases and J by 4 bases, with 13 bases between the two germline ends. The CDR3 contains 13 residues. The CDR3 spells CASTKEGVYGYTF. As DNA, the CDR3 is TGTGCCAGCACCAAAGAGGGGGTCTATGGCTACACCTTC.

In this sample, this clonotype turned up many times. The V gene is TRBV12-3 or TRBV12-4, the J gene TRBJ2-3, with D possibly being TRBD2 (7 bases). The CDR3 runs to 16 residues. Trimming cost V 8 bases and J 8 bases, with 26 bases left between them. The CDR3, as DNA: TGTGCCAGCGACGGAGGGACGGGGGGCTTATTTGGTACGCAGTATTTT. Encoded protein: CASDGGTGGLFGTQYF.

There are many counts of this clonotype. The chain employs TRBV6-2 or TRBV6-3 and TRBJ2-7; 7 nucleotides agree with TRBD1. Germline assignment: CDR1 MNHEY and CDR2 SVGEGT. V lost 8 bases and J lost 3; bases outside the gene matches: 1. The CDR3 runs 11 residues. The CDR3 is CASRTGYEQYF. The CDR3 DNA is TGTGCCAGCCGGACAGGCTACGAGCAGTACTTC.